This T cell receptor (beta chain) was found in a study of control samples from healthy donors and cancer patients. TCRdb's copy holds only in-frame clones and misses some; the assay was immunoSEQ multiplex PCR. The sample consists of 150,000 to 200,000 clones, around 89% of them appearing once. Between the trimmed V and J ends, which lost 4 bases and 4 bases, there was a span of 15 bases. From germline, CDR1 is SGHRS and CDR2 YFSETQ. The CDR3 totals 14 residues. This sequence joins TRBV5-1 and TRBJ2-7; possibly TRBD1 for D (6 bases). This receptor was taken from a woman aged 50 to 65 in good health. Material: blood. The DNA for the CDR3 is TGCGCCAGCAGCCGAGGTGGGGGCTCGTACGAGCAGTACTTC. Residues: CASSRGGGSYEQYF. The full variable domain, its missing parts supplied by reference TRBV5-1 and TRBJ2-7, is KAGVTQTPRYLIKTRGQQVTLSCSPISGHRSVSWYQQTPGQGLQFLFEYFSETQRNKGNFPGRFSGRQFSNSRSEMNVSTLELGDSALYLCASSRGGGSYEQYFGPGTRLTVT.